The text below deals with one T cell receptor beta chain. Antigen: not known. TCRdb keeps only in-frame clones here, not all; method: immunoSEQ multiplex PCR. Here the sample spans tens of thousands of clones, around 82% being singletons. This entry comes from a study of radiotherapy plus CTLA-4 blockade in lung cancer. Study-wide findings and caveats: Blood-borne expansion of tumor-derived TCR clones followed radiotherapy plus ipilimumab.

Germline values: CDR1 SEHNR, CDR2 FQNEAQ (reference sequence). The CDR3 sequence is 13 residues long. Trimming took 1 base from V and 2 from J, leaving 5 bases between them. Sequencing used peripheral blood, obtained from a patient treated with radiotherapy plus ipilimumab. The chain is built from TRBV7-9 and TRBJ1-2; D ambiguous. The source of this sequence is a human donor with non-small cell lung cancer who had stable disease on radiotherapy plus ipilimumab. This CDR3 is CASSLVQNYGYTF. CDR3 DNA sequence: TGTGCCAGCAGCTTAGTACAGAACTATGGCTACACCTTC.